These 25 T cell receptor beta chains share one sample of origin, sequenced in a study of blood T cell repertoires in COVID-19. The repertoire was sequenced with immunoSEQ multiplex PCR; TCRdb's copy has only in-frame clones and lacks some. The sample yields 45,000 or so clones, over 70% seen once. Input material: peripheral blood. These receptors were collected from a human donor in a cohort sampled during active COVID-19.

The chain combines TRBV25-1 with TRBJ2-3; 7 positions match TRBD2. The CDR3 totals 13 residues. J gave up 4 bases and V 4 bases, and 2 bases lay outside the gene matches. Per germline, CDR1 MGHDK and CDR2 SYGVNS. This chain's CDR3 is CASSGRGADTQYF. The CDR3 DNA sequence: TGTGCCAGCAGTGGACGGGGGGCAGATACGCAGTATTTT. The variable domain in full, completed from reference TRBV25-1 and TRBJ2-3, reads EADIYQTPRYLVIGTGKKITLECSQTMGHDKMYWYQQDPGMELHLIHYSYGVNSTEKGDLSSESTVSRIRTEHFPLTLESARPSHTSQYLCASSGRGADTQYFGPGTRLTVL.

V is TRBV14 and J is TRBJ2-2; D is ambiguous. The V and J ends lost 3 bases and 8 bases respectively, with 4 bases between them. Germline V gene sequence: CDR1 SGHDN, CDR2 FVKESK. The CDR3 contains 11 residues. The CDR3 here is CASSHIGELFF. The CDR3 DNA is TGTGCCAGCAGCCATATTGGGGAGCTGTTTTTT.

The chain combines TRBV5-1 with TRBJ1-2; D is unclear. Germline CDR1 and CDR2: SGHRS and YFSETQ. Trimming shortened V by 0 bases and J by 3 bases, and 9 bases separated the two germline ends. The CDR3 is made up of 14 amino acids. The CDR3 coding sequence is TGCGCCAGCAGCTTGGCCGGGAACGACTATGGCTACACCTTC. Translated, it gives CASSLAGNDYGYTF. The full variable domain, with the rest looked up from reference TRBV5-1 and TRBJ1-2, is KAGVTQTPRYLIKTRGQQVTLSCSPISGHRSVSWYQQTPGQGLQFLFEYFSETQRNKGNFPGRFSGRQFSNSRSEMNVSTLELGDSALYLCASSLAGNDYGYTFGSGTRLTVV.

The sample holds a few counts of this clone. This chain joins TRBV5-1 and TRBJ2-2; 9 positions agree with TRBD1. The CDR3 is 15 residues long. V lost 6 bases to trimming and J lost 0 bases; unmatched junction nucleotides: 3. Germline-derived CDR1 and CDR2 are SGHRS and YFSETQ. CDR3 DNA: TGCGCCAGCAACAGGGGGCAGACGAACACCGGGGAGCTGTTTTTT. Its protein product is CASNRGQTNTGELFF.

This chain links TRBV6-1 with TRBJ1-6, with D possibly being TRBD1 (6 bases). The V and J ends lost 2 bases and 9 bases respectively, with 17 bases between them. Germline CDR1 is MNHNS and CDR2 is SASEGT. The CDR3 is made up of 16 amino acids. The CDR3 bases are TGTGCCAGCAGTGAAATCGGCAGGGGTTCGGGTTCACCCCTCCACTTT. It codes for CASSEIGRGSGSPLHF.

The chain uses TRBV11-2 and TRBJ1-6; 9 bases match TRBD1. V lost 8 bases, J lost 5 bases, and 1 base stayed unmatched. This CDR3 has 13 residues. CDR1 and CDR2 (germline): SGHAT, FQNNGV. In DNA, the CDR3 is TGTGCCAGCGGGACAGGGAATAATTCACCCCTCCACTTT. It codes for CASGTGNNSPLHF.

This chain uses TRBV11-2 with TRBJ2-3; 12 positions match TRBD2. Germline CDR1 reads SGHAT; CDR2 reads FQNNGV. Trimming removed 5 bases from V and 6 bases from J; junction bases left unmatched: 6. The CDR3 contains 15 residues. CDR3 DNA sequence: TGTGCCAGCAGCAGCCTAGCGGGAGGGCTTGATACGCAGTATTTT. It is translated as CASSSLAGGLDTQYF.

The chain combines TRBV19 with TRBJ2-3; possible D gene TRBD2, 6 bases. Between the trimmed V and J ends, which lost 5 bases and 7 bases, there was a span of 13 bases. Germline values: CDR1 LNHDA, CDR2 SQIVND (reference sequence). This CDR3 has 13 residues. The CDR3 region is CASSPPLANTQYF. CDR3 in DNA: TGTGCCAGTAGTCCCCCCCTAGCGAATACGCAGTATTTT.

V is TRBV2 and J is TRBJ2-7; 9 bases match TRBD2. Germline V lookup: CDR1 SNHLY, CDR2 FYNNEI. Losses at the gene ends were 6 bases for V and 7 bases for J; bases not matched to a gene: 10. CDR3 length: 14 amino acids. Here the CDR3 reads CASRRAGGSREQYF. CDR3 DNA: TGTGCCAGCAGAAGAGCGGGAGGTTCTCGGGAGCAGTACTTC.

The chain combines TRBV19 with TRBJ2-1; maybe TRBD2 (5 bases). There are 15 residues in the CDR3. V was pared by 1 base and J by 0 bases, with 7 bases between. The germline V gene has CDR1 LNHDA and CDR2 SQIVND (reference sequence). The CDR3 protein is CASSIASGSYNEQFF. CDR3 bases: TGTGCCAGTAGTATAGCAAGCGGCTCCTACAATGAGCAGTTCTTC.

Here the CDR3 DNA reads TGTGCCAGCAGCGCAAGACTAGCGGAGAACACCGGGGAGCTGTTTTTT. Protein product: CASSARLAENTGELFF. This chain links TRBV11-2 with TRBJ2-2; TRBD2 matches at 9 bases. The CDR3 length is 16 residues. With 5 bases clipped from V and 1 base from J, the junction kept 5 bases outside the gene matches. Germline values: CDR1 SGHAT, CDR2 FQNNGV.

The chain couples TRBV27 to TRBJ2-3, with 10 bases identical to TRBD2. J was trimmed by 4 bases and V by 4 bases; bases with no gene match: 11. This CDR3 contains 17 residues. Germline-derived CDR1 and CDR2 are MNHEY and SMNVEV (reference sequence). This CDR3 reads CASSWSASGSTADTQYF. For the CDR3, the DNA is TGTGCCAGCAGTTGGTCGGCTAGCGGGAGTACTGCAGATACGCAGTATTTT.

The rearrangement links TRBV19 to TRBJ2-3; perhaps TRBD2 as D (6 bases). The CDR3 is 13 residues long. Trimming pared 7 bases from V and 6 bases from J, leaving 14 bases between. CDR1 and CDR2 (germline): LNHDA, SQIVND (reference sequence). The CDR3 bases are TGTGCCAGTAAAGGAGCAGGGAGGGATACGCAGTATTTT. Translation: CASKGAGRDTQYF. Combining the CDR3 with reference TRBV19 and TRBJ2-3 gives the whole variable domain DGGITQSPKYLFRKEGQNVTLSCEQNLNHDAMYWYRQDPGQGLRLIYYSQIVNDFQKGDIAEGYSVSREKKESFPLTVTSAQKNPTAFYLCASKGAGRDTQYFGPGTRLTVL.

This clone was counted only a few times. The V call is TRBV18, the J call TRBJ1-5; a possible D gene is TRBD1 (5 bases). V was shortened by 2 bases and J by 2 bases, with 13 bases between the two germline ends. Germline loops: CDR1 KGHSH, CDR2 LQKENI. The CDR3 extends over 16 amino acids. CDR3 protein: CASSPGVRGGNQPQHF. CDR3 sequence (DNA): TGTGCCAGCTCACCAGGGGTACGGGGGGGCAATCAGCCCCAGCATTTT.

For the CDR3, the DNA is TGTGCCAGCAGCTTGCGGGCAGGGAGGGATATGAACACTGAAGCTTTCTTT. Its translation: CASSLRAGRDMNTEAFF. The chain carries TRBV11-2 and TRBJ1-1; maybe TRBD1 (5 bases). This CDR3 is 17 amino acids long. V lost 3 bases and J lost 0, with 17 bases in between. The germline CDR1 and CDR2 sequences are SGHAT and FQNNGV.

The CDR3 sequence: CASSKGPSGYGYTF. The CDR3, as DNA: TGTGCCAGCAGCAAAGGACCATCGGGCTATGGCTACACCTTC. The chain carries TRBV3-1 (or the pseudogene TRBV3-2) and TRBJ1-2; D is unclear. There are 14 residues in the CDR3. V lost 5 bases and J 4 bases, leaving 14 bases between the germline ends. Germline V gene sequence: CDR1 LGHDT, CDR2 YNNKEL (reference sequence).

This clone was counted a single time. The chain is built from TRBV7-2 and TRBJ1-1; D is possibly TRBD1 (6 bases). V gave up 2 bases and J gave up 8 bases, with 15 bases separating them. This CDR3 has 14 residues. Germline loops: CDR1 SGHTA, CDR2 FQGNSA. The CDR3 is CASSLTPGASEAFF. The CDR3 DNA sequence: TGTGCCAGCAGCTTAACACCAGGGGCCTCAGAAGCTTTCTTT.

CDR3 loop: CATGGPGGEQFF. CDR3 DNA sequence: TGTGCCACCGGAGGGCCGGGGGGGGAGCAGTTCTTC. The chain carries TRBV10-3 and TRBJ2-1, with 8 bases aligning to TRBD2. The CDR3 runs to 12 residues. The V segment lost 10 bases and the J segment 10 bases; nucleotides outside the gene matches: 9. Germline CDR1 and CDR2: ENHRY and SYGVKD.

This clone was detected only a few times. The gene calls are TRBV19 and TRBJ2-3; 8 bases are a match to TRBD2. This CDR3 spans 14 amino acids. Per germline, CDR1 LNHDA and CDR2 SQIVND (reference sequence). J was trimmed by 5 bases and V by 7 bases; bases with no gene match: 8. The CDR3 reads CASTRRLARDTQYF. DNA for the CDR3: TGTGCCAGTACTCGGAGACTAGCGAGAGATACGCAGTATTTT.

This rearrangement joins TRBV5-6 to TRBJ2-2, with a tentative D call TRBD1 (6 bases). Germline lookup yields CDR1 SGHDT and CDR2 YYEEEE. This CDR3 is built from 14 residues. Trimming pared 2 bases from V and 4 bases from J, leaving 9 bases between. The CDR3 spells CASSFPTGTGELFF. DNA of the CDR3: TGTGCCAGCAGCTTCCCGACAGGCACCGGGGAGCTGTTTTTT.

The chain employs TRBV6-1 and TRBJ2-5; 8 nucleotides agree with TRBD2. The CDR3 contains 18 residues. V was pared by 1 base and J by 1 base, with 11 bases of the junction left unmatched. CDR1 and CDR2 (germline): MNHNS, SASEGT. The CDR3 DNA reads TGTGCCAGCAGTGAAGGGGGGTATATAGCGGGGCCCCAAGAGACCCAGTACTTC. Translating it yields CASSEGGYIAGPQETQYF.

This rearrangement joins TRBV6-2 or TRBV6-3 to TRBJ2-1; 10 nucleotides match TRBD2. This CDR3 region has 21 residues. The V gene's germline CDR1 is MNHEY and CDR2 SVGEGT. V was clipped by 5 bases and J by 0 bases; unmatched bases: 19. CDR3 nucleotide sequence: TGTGCCAGCAGTAGGGGTCGACTGACTAGCGGGTCTTATTCCTCCTACAATGAGCAGTTCTTC. It specifies CASSRGRLTSGSYSSYNEQFF.

This chain links TRBV6-9 with TRBJ2-1; the D gene is possibly TRBD1 (6 bases). The CDR3 runs to 16 residues. In germline, CDR1 is MNHGY, CDR2 SVAAGI. The germline V and J ends were trimmed by 2 bases and 3 bases, with 14 bases remaining between them. CDR3 residues: CASSYLGTPLYNEQFF. The CDR3 DNA is TGTGCCAGCAGTTATCTTGGGACACCTCTCTACAATGAGCAGTTCTTC.

The gene calls are TRBV27 and TRBJ2-2, with D tentatively TRBD1 (6 bases). V gave up 4 bases and J gave up 4 bases, with 16 bases separating them. Germline CDR1 and CDR2: MNHEY and SMNVEV (reference sequence). The CDR3 consists of 16 residues. The DNA of the CDR3 is TGTGCCAGCAGTTCACTGCAGGGGATCGGCACCGGGGAGCTGTTTTTT. Amino acids: CASSSLQGIGTGELFF.

This clone was observed a few times. The rearrangement links TRBV6-5 to TRBJ1-1, with D maybe TRBD1 (6 bases). Germline V CDR1 and CDR2: MNHEY, SVGAGI. The V gene lost 2 bases and the J gene lost 6 bases, with 13 bases spanning the gap. The CDR3 has 14 residues. CDR3 sequence (DNA): TGTGCCAGCAGTTACCAAGGACAGTCGTCTGAAGCTTTCTTT. Its translation is CASSYQGQSSEAFF.